These 29 T cell receptor beta chains share one sample of origin, sequenced in a study of blood T cell repertoires in COVID-19. Here immunoSEQ multiplex PCR was the method, and the copy in TCRdb shows in-frame clones only, minus some. The profile shows roughly 150,000 clones, roughly 80% of them singletons. Sequencing input: PBMCs or T cells enriched from blood (not recorded which). These receptors were collected from a man in his fifties or sixties who had recovered from COVID-19.

The chain carries TRBV5-4 and TRBJ2-3, with D possibly matching TRBD2 (6 bases). The CDR3 contains 16 residues. Between the trimmed V and J ends, which lost 4 bases and 7 bases, there was a span of 22 bases. Germline values: CDR1 SGHNT, CDR2 YYREEE (reference sequence). In DNA, the CDR3 is TGTGCCAGCAGCCCCGGCTGGGACGGGACTCGGAATACGCAGTATTTT. Translation gives CASSPGWDGTRNTQYF.

The J gene is TRBJ1-4, the V gene TRBV7-9; no clear D. V shed 5 bases and J shed 0 bases, with 7 bases lying between them. The germline V gene encodes CDR1 SEHNR and CDR2 FQNEAQ (reference sequence). This CDR3 has 14 residues. Here the CDR3 reads CASSGKPTNEKLFF. Here the CDR3 DNA reads TGTGCCAGCAGCGGCAAACCAACTAATGAAAAACTGTTTTTT.

V usage is TRBV18 and J usage is TRBJ1-2, with TRBD1 matching over 7 bases. Germline V CDR1 and CDR2: KGHSH, LQKENI. The V gene end was trimmed by 6 bases and the J gene end by 0 bases; junction bases not matched to a gene: 7. There are 15 residues in the CDR3. The CDR3 region is CASSPGQYSNYGYTF. CDR3 sequence (DNA): TGTGCCAGCTCCCCGGGACAGTATTCTAACTATGGCTACACCTTC.

The J gene is TRBJ1-6, the V gene TRBV6-6; D call uncertain. The CDR3 runs to 15 residues. V lost 0 bases, J lost 9 bases, and 12 bases lay in between. Germline CDR1 and CDR2: MNHNY and SVGAGI (reference sequence). Here the CDR3 reads CASSYSAGQGSPLHF. The CDR3 nucleotides read TGTGCCAGCAGTTACTCGGCGGGCCAAGGTTCACCCCTCCACTTT.

The chain joins TRBV20-1 to TRBJ1-2; D is ambiguous. Germline values: CDR1 DFQATT, CDR2 SNEGSKA (reference sequence). Trimming stripped 3 bases from V and 7 bases from J, with 9 bases between. The CDR3 totals 11 residues. The CDR3 sequence: CSASGRGGYTF. The CDR3 DNA sequence: TGCAGTGCTAGTGGGCGAGGTGGCTACACCTTC.

This clone has only one observation. The rearrangement uses TRBV5-6 and TRBJ1-2, with 11 bases identical to TRBD1. The CDR3 consists of 14 residues. Germline V gives CDR1 SGHDT, CDR2 YYEEEE. Germline trimming cut 4 bases from V and 4 bases from J; bases unmatched to any gene: 3. This CDR3 is CASSGGTGGYGYTF. CDR3 DNA: TGTGCCAGCAGCGGGGGGACAGGGGGCTATGGCTACACCTTC.

The chain uses TRBV4-2 and TRBJ2-3; TRBD1 is a possible D gene (6 bases). The CDR3 sequence is 17 residues long. CDR1 LGHNA and CDR2 YNFKEQ come from the germline V gene. V was pared by 0 bases and J by 1 base, with 14 bases between. CDR3 region: CASSQDLGGLGTDTQYF. Written as DNA, the CDR3 is TGTGCCAGCAGCCAAGATCTAGGGGGTTTGGGCACAGATACGCAGTATTTT.

The chain couples TRBV9 to TRBJ1-3, with 8 positions matching TRBD1. Germline CDR1 is SGDLS and CDR2 is YYNGEE. The junction had 12 bases not matched to a gene; V was cut back by 3 bases and J by 4 bases. The CDR3 runs to 17 residues. The CDR3 DNA sequence: TGTGCCAGCAGCGCTACTACCGGGACAGGAGGAGGAAACACCATATATTTT. Protein: CASSATTGTGGGNTIYF.

This sequence joins TRBV5-6 and TRBJ1-1, with 10 bases identical to TRBD1. Germline CDR1 and CDR2: SGHDT and YYEEEE. The CDR3 is 13 residues long. V lost 3 bases to trimming and J lost 7 bases; unmatched junction nucleotides: 3. This chain's CDR3 is CASSSGTGDEAFF. The CDR3 bases are TGTGCCAGCAGCTCCGGGACAGGGGATGAAGCTTTCTTT.

This clone was recorded once. This rearrangement joins TRBV7-6 to TRBJ2-7; D perhaps matches TRBD2 (6 bases). The V gene's germline CDR1 is SGHVS and CDR2 FNYEAQ. V gave up 1 base and J gave up 6 bases, with 7 bases separating them. This CDR3 contains 12 residues. CDR3 amino acids: CASSLGGGEQYF. The CDR3 DNA reads as TGTGCCAGCAGCTTAGGGGGAGGCGAGCAGTACTTC.

For the CDR3, the DNA is TGTGCCAGCTCACCACCGACAGGGTGGCGGGAGACCCAGTACTTC. Its translation: CASSPPTGWRETQYF. The chain recombines TRBV18 with TRBJ2-5, with 7 bases matching TRBD1. This CDR3 has 15 residues. Unmatched junction bases numbered 6, after V lost 0 bases and J lost 5 bases. Germline CDR1 and CDR2: KGHSH and LQKENI.

This clone was recorded once. The genes are TRBV23-1 and TRBJ1-1; D is perhaps TRBD1 (6 bases). TRBV23-1 is identified as an open reading frame with a role that is uncertain. With 0 bases removed from V and 11 bases from J, the gap between germline ends came to 25 bases. This CDR3 is built from 17 residues. The CDR3 bases are TGCGCCAGCAGTCAATCGAGGGGGGGCAGACAATATCAGTATGCTTTCTTT. As protein: CASSQSRGGRQYQYAFF.

The CDR3: CASSTRTGLSGGTQYF. CDR3 nucleotides: TGTGCCAGCAGCACTCGGACAGGCCTGAGCGGGGGGACCCAGTACTTC. The chain joins TRBV21-1 to TRBJ2-5; the DNA was not used to check the table's D call, TRBD2. TRBV21-1 is tagged as a pseudogene. This CDR3 contains 16 residues.

The gene calls are TRBV9 and TRBJ1-3; tentative D call: TRBD1 (5 bases). The CDR3 extends over 15 amino acids. Germline CDR1 is SGDLS and CDR2 is YYNGEE. Trimming cost V 0 bases and J 8 bases, with 15 bases left between them. The CDR3 loop is CASSVAVGEVYTIYF. CDR3 DNA: TGTGCCAGCAGCGTAGCTGTAGGGGAGGTTTACACCATATATTTT.

The V and J genes are TRBV3-1 (or the pseudogene TRBV3-2) and TRBJ1-5, with D perhaps matching TRBD1 (5 bases). The ends were cut back, 2 bases at V and 5 bases at J, with 16 bases in the middle. The CDR3 spans 16 residues. CDR1 is LGHDT and CDR2 is YNNKEL in the germline V gene (reference sequence). CDR3 loop: CASSQSGGDMYQPQHF. The DNA of the CDR3 is TGTGCCAGCAGCCAAAGTGGGGGGGATATGTATCAGCCCCAGCATTTT.

This chain links TRBV30 with TRBJ1-6, with 8 bases that match TRBD1. This CDR3 has 13 amino acids. CDR1 is GTSNPN, CDR2 SVGIG, per germline (reference sequence). CDR3 sequence: CAAGQERYSPLHF. CDR3 nucleotides: TGTGCTGCGGGACAGGAAAGGTATTCACCCCTCCACTTT.

The rearrangement uses TRBV5-8 and TRBJ2-1; 9 nucleotides match TRBD2. This CDR3 is 17 amino acids long. J lost 7 bases, V lost 0 bases, and 11 bases had no gene match. CDR1 SGHTS and CDR2 YDEGEE come from the germline V gene. Written as DNA, the CDR3 is TGTGCCAGCAGCTTGGATCGGCGGGGGGGCCGATGGAATGAGCAGTTCTTC. Protein product: CASSLDRRGGRWNEQFF.

This clone was observed a few times. The CDR3 is CASTPRGRYTEAFF. The CDR3 DNA reads as TGTGCCAGCACCCCGCGGGGGAGGTACACTGAAGCTTTCTTT. The V and J genes are TRBV7-9 and TRBJ1-1; possibly TRBD1 for D (5 bases). The CDR3 sequence is 14 residues long. Germline lookup yields CDR1 SEHNR and CDR2 FQNEAQ (reference sequence). Trimming took off 7 bases at V and 3 bases at J, with 15 bases between the two ends.

The CDR3 sequence is CASSQAGQTYNSPLHF. The CDR3 region has the DNA TGTGCCAGCAGCCAAGCCGGACAGACCTATAATTCACCCCTCCACTTT. The chain uses TRBV3-1 (or the pseudogene TRBV3-2) and TRBJ1-6; the D gene is possibly TRBD1 (6 bases). Germline CDR1 reads LGHDT; CDR2 reads YNNKEL (reference sequence). Between the trimmed V and J ends, which lost 1 base and 2 bases, there was a span of 9 bases. The CDR3 runs to 16 residues.

This chain uses TRBV24-1 with TRBJ1-2; tentative D call: TRBD1 (6 bases). The CDR3 covers 11 residues. V was trimmed by 5 bases and J by 8 bases, leaving 8 bases between them. Germline CDR1 KGHDR, CDR2 SFDVKD. The CDR3 is CATSAGEGYTF. The CDR3 region has the DNA TGTGCCACCAGTGCAGGGGAAGGCTACACCTTC.

Only a few counts were recorded for this clone. The genes are TRBV6-5 and TRBJ1-2; D possibly corresponds to TRBD1 (6 bases). The CDR3 extends over 13 amino acids. Per the germline V gene, CDR1 is MNHEY and CDR2 is SVGAGI. Trimming shortened V by 0 bases and J by 6 bases, and 8 bases separated the two germline ends. The CDR3 coding sequence is TGTGCCAGCAGTTACTCGGACAGCGATGGCTACACCTTC. Translating gives CASSYSDSDGYTF.

V and J are TRBV21-1 and TRBJ1-1; no check of the table's D call, TRBD1, against the DNA was made. TRBV21-1 corresponds to a pseudogene. The CDR3 loop spans 18 amino acids. For the CDR3, the DNA is TGTGCCAGCAGAGACAGGGTGCTGGTACTGGGACGTTTCACTGAAGCTTTCTTT. This sequence encodes CASRDRVLVLGRFTEAFF.

Only one count was recorded for this clone. This same CDR3 is encoded by further DNA sequences in the sample. This chain links TRBV7-9 with TRBJ1-6, with 7 bases aligning to TRBD1. With 1 base clipped from V and 0 bases from J, the junction kept 0 bases outside the gene matches. Per germline, CDR1 SEHNR and CDR2 FQNEAQ (reference sequence). The CDR3 loop spans 16 amino acids. The chain's CDR3 is CASSLGQGSYNSPLHF. DNA of the CDR3: TGTGCCAGCAGCTTAGGACAGGGCTCCTATAATTCACCCCTCCACTTT.

The chain recombines TRBV18 with TRBJ2-5; D may be TRBD2 (5 bases). Trimming removed 6 bases from V and 0 bases from J, with 11 bases in between. Germline lookup yields CDR1 KGHSH and CDR2 LQKENI. The CDR3 extends over 14 amino acids. The CDR3 nucleotides read TGTGCCAGCTCGCGTACGGGATACCAAGAGACCCAGTACTTC. Protein sequence: CASSRTGYQETQYF. The full variable domain, with the rest looked up from reference TRBV18 and TRBJ2-5, is NAGVMQNPRHLVRRRGQEARLRCSPMKGHSHVYWYRQLPEEGLKFMVYLQKENIIDESGMPKERFSAEFPKEGPSILRIQQVVRGDSAAYFCASSRTGYQETQYFGPGTRLLVL.

J is TRBJ2-3 and V is TRBV4-2; 9 nucleotides align to TRBD1. The CDR3 spans 16 residues. CDR1 LGHNA and CDR2 YNFKEQ come from the germline V gene. V shed 6 bases, J shed 2 bases, and the junction held 9 bases outside the gene matches. The CDR3 DNA is TGTGCCAGCAGGCGACAGGGGGACGGATCCACAGATACGCAGTATTTT. This translates into CASRRQGDGSTDTQYF.

DNA of the CDR3: TGCGCCAGCAGCCCGGGACATCCTGCAACTAATGAAAAACTGTTTTTT. Translated, it gives CASSPGHPATNEKLFF. The genes are TRBV5-1 and TRBJ1-4; D might be TRBD1 (6 bases). Trimming removed 4 bases at V and 0 bases at J, with 13 bases between. Germline CDR1 is SGHRS and CDR2 is YFSETQ. CDR3 length equals 16 residues.

This clone occurred once. V usage is TRBV7-9 and J usage is TRBJ1-2; a possible D gene is TRBD1 (5 bases). CDR3 length: 14 residues. Trimming removed 4 bases at V and 5 bases at J, with 14 bases between. The germline V gene encodes CDR1 SEHNR and CDR2 FQNEAQ (reference sequence). The CDR3 DNA is TGTGCCAGCAGCTCCCTCCGGGGGGAGTATGGCTACACCTTC. Its translation: CASSSLRGEYGYTF.

V and J are TRBV7-2 and TRBJ2-3; D remains unclear. CDR3 length: 14 amino acids. Trimming took 1 base from V and 2 from J, leaving 7 bases between them. The germline V gene encodes CDR1 SGHTA and CDR2 FQGNSA. The CDR3 loop reads CASSLGLNTDTQYF. CDR3 DNA sequence: TGTGCCAGCAGCTTAGGGCTTAACACAGATACGCAGTATTTT.

V usage is TRBV27 and J usage is TRBJ2-7; D may be TRBD1 (6 bases). This CDR3 has 18 residues. The germline V and J ends were trimmed by 4 bases and 2 bases, with 24 bases remaining between them. In germline, CDR1 is MNHEY, CDR2 SMNVEV (reference sequence). In DNA, the CDR3 is TGTGCCAGCAGTTCGCCGGGACAACCATTCCGTTTTACCTACGAGCAGTACTTC. As protein: CASSSPGQPFRFTYEQYF.